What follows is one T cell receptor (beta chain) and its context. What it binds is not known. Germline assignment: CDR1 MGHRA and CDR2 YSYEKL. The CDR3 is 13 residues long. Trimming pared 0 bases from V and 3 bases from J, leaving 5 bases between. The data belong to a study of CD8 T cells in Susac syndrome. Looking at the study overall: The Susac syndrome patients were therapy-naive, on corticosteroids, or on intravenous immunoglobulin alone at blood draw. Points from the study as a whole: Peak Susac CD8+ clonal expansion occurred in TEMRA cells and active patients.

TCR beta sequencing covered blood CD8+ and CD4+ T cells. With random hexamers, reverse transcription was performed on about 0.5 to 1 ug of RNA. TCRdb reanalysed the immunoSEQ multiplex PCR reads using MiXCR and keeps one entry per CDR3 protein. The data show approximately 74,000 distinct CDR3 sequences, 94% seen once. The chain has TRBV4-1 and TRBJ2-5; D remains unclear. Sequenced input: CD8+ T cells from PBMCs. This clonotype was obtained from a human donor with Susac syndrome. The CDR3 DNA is TGCGCCAGCAGCCAAGATTTAGAAGAGACCCAGTACTTC. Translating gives CASSQDLEETQYF.